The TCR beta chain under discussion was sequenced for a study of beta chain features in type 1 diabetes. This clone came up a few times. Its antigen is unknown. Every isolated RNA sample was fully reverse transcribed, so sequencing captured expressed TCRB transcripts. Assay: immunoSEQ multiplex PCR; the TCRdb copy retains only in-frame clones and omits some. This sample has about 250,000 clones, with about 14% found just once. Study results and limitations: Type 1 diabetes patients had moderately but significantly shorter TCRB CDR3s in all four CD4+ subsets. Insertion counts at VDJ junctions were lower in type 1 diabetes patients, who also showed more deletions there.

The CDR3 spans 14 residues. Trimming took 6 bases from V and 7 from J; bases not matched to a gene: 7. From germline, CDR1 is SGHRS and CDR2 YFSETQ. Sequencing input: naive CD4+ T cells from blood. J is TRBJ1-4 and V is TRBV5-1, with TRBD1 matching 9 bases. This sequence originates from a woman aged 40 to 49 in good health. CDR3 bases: TGCGCCAGCACTGTCGGGACAGGGCCTGAAAAACTGTTTTTT. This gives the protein CASTVGTGPEKLFF.